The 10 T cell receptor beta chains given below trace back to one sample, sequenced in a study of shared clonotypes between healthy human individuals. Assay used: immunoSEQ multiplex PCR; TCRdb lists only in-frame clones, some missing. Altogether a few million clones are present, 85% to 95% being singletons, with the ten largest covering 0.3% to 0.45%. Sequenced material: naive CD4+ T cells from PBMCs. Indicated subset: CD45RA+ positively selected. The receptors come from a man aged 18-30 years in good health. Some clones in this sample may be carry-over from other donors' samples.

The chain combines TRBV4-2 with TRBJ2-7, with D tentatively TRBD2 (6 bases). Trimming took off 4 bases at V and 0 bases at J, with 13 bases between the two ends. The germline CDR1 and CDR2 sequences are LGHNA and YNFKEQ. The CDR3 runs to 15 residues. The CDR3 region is CASSLRRDTSYEQYF. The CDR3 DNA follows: TGTGCCAGCAGCCTACGGCGGGATACCTCCTACGAGCAGTACTTC.

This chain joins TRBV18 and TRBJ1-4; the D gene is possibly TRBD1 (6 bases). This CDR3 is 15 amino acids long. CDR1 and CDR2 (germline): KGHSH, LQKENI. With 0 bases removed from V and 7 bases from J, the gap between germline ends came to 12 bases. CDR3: CASSPPGQGIEKLFF. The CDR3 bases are TGTGCCAGCTCACCACCTGGCCAGGGGATTGAAAAACTGTTTTTT.

CDR3 sequence (DNA): TGCGCCAGCAGCTTCCTTCCGGGACAGGGAATCAATCAGCCCCAGCATTTT. Residues: CASSFLPGQGINQPQHF. The chain uses TRBV5-1 and TRBJ1-5; 9 bases agree with TRBD1. V lost 2 bases, J lost 3 bases, and 9 bases stayed unmatched. The CDR3 contains 17 residues. Per germline, CDR1 SGHRS and CDR2 YFSETQ.

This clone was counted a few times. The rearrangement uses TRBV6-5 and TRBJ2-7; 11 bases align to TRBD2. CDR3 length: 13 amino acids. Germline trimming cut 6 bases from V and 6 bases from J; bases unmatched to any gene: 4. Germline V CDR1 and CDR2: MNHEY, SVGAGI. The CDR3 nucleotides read TGTGCCAGCAGCCTTACTAGCGGGAGCGAGCAGTACTTC. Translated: CASSLTSGSEQYF.

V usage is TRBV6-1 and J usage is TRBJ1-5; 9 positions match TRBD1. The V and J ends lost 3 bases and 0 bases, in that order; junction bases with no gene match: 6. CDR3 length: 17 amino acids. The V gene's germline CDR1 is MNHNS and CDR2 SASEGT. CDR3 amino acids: CASSETGGYYSNQPQHF. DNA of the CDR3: TGTGCCAGCAGTGAGACAGGGGGGTATTATAGCAATCAGCCCCAGCATTTT.

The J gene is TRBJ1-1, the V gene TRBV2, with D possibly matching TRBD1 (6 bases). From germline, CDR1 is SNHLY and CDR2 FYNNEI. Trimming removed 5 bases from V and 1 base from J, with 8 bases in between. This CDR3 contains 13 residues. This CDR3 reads CASSQQGNTEAFF. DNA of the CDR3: TGTGCCAGCAGTCAACAGGGGAACACTGAAGCTTTCTTT.

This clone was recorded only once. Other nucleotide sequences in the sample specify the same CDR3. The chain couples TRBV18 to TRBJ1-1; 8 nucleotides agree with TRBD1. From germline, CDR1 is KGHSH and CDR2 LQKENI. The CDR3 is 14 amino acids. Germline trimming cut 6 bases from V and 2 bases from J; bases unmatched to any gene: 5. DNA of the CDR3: TGTGCCAGCTCCCCTCAGGGGGCCAACACTGAAGCTTTCTTT. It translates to CASSPQGANTEAFF.

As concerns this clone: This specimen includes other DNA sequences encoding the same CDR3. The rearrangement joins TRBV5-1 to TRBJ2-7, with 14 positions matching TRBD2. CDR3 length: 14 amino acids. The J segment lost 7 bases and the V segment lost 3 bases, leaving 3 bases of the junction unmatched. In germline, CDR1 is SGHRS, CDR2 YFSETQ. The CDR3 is CASSSGLAGAEQYF. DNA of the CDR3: TGCGCCAGCAGCTCGGGACTAGCGGGAGCGGAGCAGTACTTC.

Here the CDR3 reads CASSYEPAAGPYGYTF. The CDR3 DNA is TGTGCCAGCAGTTACGAACCCGCTGCGGGGCCCTATGGCTACACCTTC. The J gene is TRBJ1-2, the V gene TRBV6-6; tentative D call: TRBD1 (5 bases). This CDR3 is built from 16 residues. Looked up from germline, CDR1 is MNHNY and CDR2 is SVGAGI (reference sequence). V lost 2 bases to trimming and J lost 4 bases, with 17 bases between them.

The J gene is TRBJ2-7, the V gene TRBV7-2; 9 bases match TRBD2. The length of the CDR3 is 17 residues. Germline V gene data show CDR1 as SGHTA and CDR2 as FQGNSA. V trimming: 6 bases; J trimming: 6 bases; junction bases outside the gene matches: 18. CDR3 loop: CASSPRVVAGVLGEQYF. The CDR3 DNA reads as TGTGCCAGCAGTCCCCGGGTGGTAGCGGGAGTGTTAGGCGAGCAGTACTTC. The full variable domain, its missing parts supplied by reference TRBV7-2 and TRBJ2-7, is GAGVSQSPSNKVTEKGKDVELRCDPISGHTALYWYRQSLGQGLEFLIYFQGNSAPDKSGLPSDRFSAERTGGSVSTLTIQRTQQEDSAVYLCASSPRVVAGVLGEQYFGPGTRLTVT.